The T cell receptor beta chain under discussion was sequenced for a study of PD-L1 blockade in urothelial cancer. At the level of the study: Analyzed time points were 3 weeks (second dose) and 6 weeks after therapy began. Per blood sample, T cells had a median of roughly 140,000.

TCR analog templates of synthetic origin were spiked into each PCR. Profiling relied on immunoSEQ multiplex PCR, and the TCRdb table lists in-frame clones only, not all of them. The sample records 100,000 to 150,000 clones, 86% being singletons. As regards this clone: The antigen remains unidentified.

Study results and caveats: The study found that durable-benefit patients expanded tumor-associated blood clones more at 3 weeks.

The ends were cut back, 4 bases at V and 0 bases at J, with 10 bases in the middle. CDR1 is SGHDT, CDR2 YYEEEE, per germline. The CDR3 has 14 amino acids. Time point in this sample: peripheral blood 6 weeks after treatment start. This receptor was taken from a man aged 50 or older with urothelial cancer. Sequences were derived from PBMCs, sampled around atezolizumab (anti-PD-L1) treatment. The chain combines TRBV5-6 with TRBJ1-1; D possibly corresponds to TRBD1 (6 bases). The DNA for the CDR3 is TGTGCCAGCAGCAAACAGGGTGTGAACACTGAAGCTTTCTTT. Residues: CASSKQGVNTEAFF.